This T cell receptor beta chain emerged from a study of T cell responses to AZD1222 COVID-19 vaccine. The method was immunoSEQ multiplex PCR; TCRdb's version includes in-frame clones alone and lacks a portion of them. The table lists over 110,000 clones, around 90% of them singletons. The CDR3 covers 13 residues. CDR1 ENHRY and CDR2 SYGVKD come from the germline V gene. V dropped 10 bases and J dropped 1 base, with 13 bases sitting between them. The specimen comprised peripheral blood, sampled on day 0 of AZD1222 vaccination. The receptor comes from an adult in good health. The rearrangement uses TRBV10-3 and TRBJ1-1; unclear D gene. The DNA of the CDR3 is TGTGCCACCAAAGGGCAAAAGAACACTGAAGCTTTCTTT. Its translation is CATKGQKNTEAFF.